This TCR beta chain is drawn from a study of cytomegalovirus exposure and HLA in healthy donors. The CDR3 totals 14 residues. J lost 14 bases, V lost 0 bases, and 8 bases had no gene match. CDR1 and CDR2 (germline): SGHRS, YFSETQ. The PCR contained 60 Vbeta and 13 Jbeta primers. The table came from immunoSEQ multiplex PCR; TCRdb's copy has only in-frame clones and leaves some out. The specimen's table records some 67,000 clones. The TCR sequence derives from a woman in her thirties in good health and CMV-seronegative. The chain employs TRBV5-1 and TRBJ1-6; 7 positions match TRBD1. The specimen was PBMCs. The CDR3 is CASSLEGGGQALHF. CDR3 DNA: TGCGCCAGCAGCTTGGAAGGGGGCGGCCAGGCCCTCCACTTT.